The rows below give T cell receptor beta chains drawn from one sample of a study of early T cells in non-severe SARS-CoV-2 infection. TCRdb itself ran the 5' RACE reads through MiXCR, one entry per CDR3 protein. The table records 75,000 to 100,000 distinct CDR3 sequences, 14% of them present only once. The material sequenced was whole blood. Receptors were obtained from an adult who was a healthcare worker with PCR-confirmed SARS-CoV-2 infection or an uninfected control (not recorded which). Each CDR3 is given with its conserved first and last residue. The D gene is left open where the match is weak. Some rows have no size entry. The others give once, few or many, or a class for an expanded clone.

clone size: NA
D gene: NA
V gene: TRBV7-3
J gene: TRBJ2-3
CDR3 protein: CASSPGYQSTDTQYF
CDR3 DNA: TGTGCCAGCAGCCCGGGGTATCAGAGCACAGATACGCAGTATTTT

clone size: NA
D gene: TRBD2
V gene: TRBV7-2
J gene: TRBJ2-6
CDR3 protein: CASSYPGLAGPLGANVLTF
CDR3 DNA: TGTGCCAGCAGCTACCCCGGGCTAGCGGGTCCTCTTGGGGCCAACGTCCTGACTTTC

clone size: NA
D gene: NA
V gene: TRBV12-3/TRBV12-4
J gene: TRBJ2-3
CDR3 protein: CASSSTDTDTQYF
CDR3 DNA: TGTGCCAGCAGTTCCACAGATACAGATACGCAGTATTTT

clone size: NA
D gene: NA
V gene: TRBV2
J gene: TRBJ2-1
CDR3 protein: CASSPPGLAPAAYNEQFF
CDR3 DNA: TGTGCCAGCAGTCCCCCGGGTCTAGCACCGGCGGCCTACAATGAGCAGTTCTTC

clone size: few
D gene: NA
V gene: TRBV11-3
J gene: TRBJ1-1
CDR3 protein: CASSSRQGSEAFF
CDR3 DNA: TGTGCCAGCAGCTCCCGACAAGGATCGGAAGCTTTCTTT

clone size: many
D gene: TRBD2
V gene: TRBV5-1
J gene: TRBJ2-7
CDR3 protein: CASSLAGGSEQYF
CDR3 DNA: TGCGCCAGCAGCTTGGCGGGAGGGAGCGAGCAGTACTTC

clone size: few
D gene: TRBD2
V gene: TRBV2
J gene: TRBJ2-5
CDR3 protein: CASRETSAGETQYF
CDR3 DNA: TGTGCCAGCAGGGAGACTAGCGCTGGAGAGACCCAGTACTTC

clone size: few
D gene: TRBD1
V gene: TRBV29-1
J gene: TRBJ1-1
CDR3 protein: CSVNRGLGTEAFF
CDR3 DNA: TGCAGCGTTAACAGGGGGCTCGGAACTGAAGCTTTCTTT

clone size: many
D gene: NA
V gene: TRBV6-2/TRBV6-3
J gene: TRBJ2-2
CDR3 protein: CASSSGTLNTGELFF
CDR3 DNA: TGTGCCAGCAGCTCCGGGACCTTAAACACCGGGGAGCTGTTTTTT

clone size: once
D gene: NA
V gene: TRBV29-1
J gene: TRBJ1-2
CDR3 protein: CSVEGGDGPSGYTF
CDR3 DNA: TGCAGCGTTGAAGGGGGGGACGGGCCCTCTGGCTACACCTTC

clone size: few
D gene: NA
V gene: TRBV29-1
J gene: TRBJ2-3
CDR3 protein: CSVGISTDTQYF
CDR3 DNA: TGCAGCGTTGGAATTAGCACAGATACGCAGTATTTT

clone size: NA
D gene: NA
V gene: TRBV3-1
J gene: TRBJ2-7
CDR3 protein: CASSQHSFYEQYF
CDR3 DNA: TGTGCCAGCAGCCAACACAGCTTCTACGAGCAGTACTTC

clone size: few
D gene: NA
V gene: TRBV10-3
J gene: TRBJ1-1
CDR3 protein: CAISESAGIGTEAFF
CDR3 DNA: TGTGCCATCAGTGAGTCGGCAGGGATCGGAACTGAAGCTTTCTTT

clone size: NA
D gene: NA
V gene: TRBV5-4
J gene: TRBJ1-6
CDR3 protein: CASSTTGVGSPLHF
CDR3 DNA: TGTGCCAGCAGCACGACGGGGGTAGGTTCACCCCTCCACTTT

clone size: many
D gene: NA
V gene: TRBV7-6
J gene: TRBJ2-3
CDR3 protein: CASSLYRLDTQYF
CDR3 DNA: TGTGCCAGCAGCTTATATCGACTAGATACGCAGTATTTT

clone size: many
D gene: NA
V gene: TRBV5-6
J gene: TRBJ1-1
CDR3 protein: CASSGGVNTEAFF
CDR3 DNA: TGTGCCAGCAGCGGCGGAGTGAACACTGAAGCTTTCTTT

clone size: NA
D gene: NA
V gene: TRBV3-1
J gene: TRBJ1-1
CDR3 protein: CASSPRRGRGTEAFF
CDR3 DNA: TGTGCCAGCAGCCCCCGGCGGGGCAGAGGCACTGAAGCTTTCTTT

clone size: few
D gene: TRBD1
V gene: TRBV10-3
J gene: TRBJ1-2
CDR3 protein: CAIRPRTGGNYGYTF
CDR3 DNA: TGTGCCATCCGCCCCCGGACAGGGGGGAACTATGGCTACACCTTC

clone size: NA
D gene: NA
V gene: TRBV4-1
J gene: TRBJ2-1
CDR3 protein: CASRHGAVYNEQFF
CDR3 DNA: TGCGCCAGCAGGCATGGGGCGGTTTACAATGAGCAGTTCTTC

clone size: NA
D gene: NA
V gene: TRBV6-6
J gene: TRBJ1-5
CDR3 protein: CASRPSGSSNQPQHF
CDR3 DNA: TGTGCCAGCAGACCCTCGGGCAGCAGCAATCAGCCCCAGCATTTT

clone size: few
D gene: NA
V gene: TRBV7-8
J gene: TRBJ2-5
CDR3 protein: CASTVQETQYF
CDR3 DNA: TGTGCCAGCACGGTGCAAGAGACCCAGTACTTC

clone size: many
D gene: TRBD1
V gene: TRBV9
J gene: TRBJ1-4
CDR3 protein: CASSSGQQATNEKLFF
CDR3 DNA: TGTGCCAGCAGCTCGGGACAGCAAGCAACTAATGAAAAACTGTTTTTT

clone size: NA
D gene: NA
V gene: TRBV20-1
J gene: TRBJ1-2
CDR3 protein: CSAREGRDTSTYGYTF
CDR3 DNA: TGCAGTGCTAGAGAGGGGCGGGACACTTCAACCTATGGCTACACCTTC

clone size: few
D gene: NA
V gene: TRBV12-3/TRBV12-4
J gene: TRBJ2-2
CDR3 protein: CASSLAGAGRTGELFF
CDR3 DNA: TGTGCCAGCAGTTTAGCGGGGGCAGGGCGCACCGGGGAGCTGTTTTTT

clone size: few
D gene: NA
V gene: TRBV9
J gene: TRBJ1-1
CDR3 protein: CASSPGVRTEVFF
CDR3 DNA: TGTGCCAGCAGCCCCGGGGTAAGGACTGAAGTTTTCTTT

clone size: NA
D gene: TRBD1
V gene: TRBV5-1
J gene: TRBJ1-6
CDR3 protein: CASSIERTGTSPLHF
CDR3 DNA: TGCGCCAGCAGCATCGAGAGGACAGGGACCTCACCCCTCCACTTT